The clone carrying this T cell receptor (beta chain) was counted between two and nine times. Libraries were prepared by immunoSEQ multiplex PCR; TCRdb keeps only in-frame clonotypes and omits some of them. The sample lists some 9,000 clones, about 91% occurring once. The V gene lost 3 bases and the J gene lost 4 bases, with 7 bases spanning the gap. In germline, CDR1 is DFQATT, CDR2 SNEGSKA (reference sequence). The CDR3 sequence is 12 residues long. This record belongs to a study of blood T cell repertoires in COVID-19. On the study more broadly: Sites in the United States, Italy and Spain provided acute and convalescent COVID-19 samples.

The V call is TRBV20-1, the J call TRBJ1-5, with D possibly TRBD1 on 5 matching bases. The TCR was taken from a woman aged 50 to 60 with active COVID-19. Material for sequencing was peripheral blood. The CDR3 nucleotides are TGCAGTGCTAGTTCAGGGAATCAGCCCCAGCATTTT. Its protein is CSASSGNQPQHF.